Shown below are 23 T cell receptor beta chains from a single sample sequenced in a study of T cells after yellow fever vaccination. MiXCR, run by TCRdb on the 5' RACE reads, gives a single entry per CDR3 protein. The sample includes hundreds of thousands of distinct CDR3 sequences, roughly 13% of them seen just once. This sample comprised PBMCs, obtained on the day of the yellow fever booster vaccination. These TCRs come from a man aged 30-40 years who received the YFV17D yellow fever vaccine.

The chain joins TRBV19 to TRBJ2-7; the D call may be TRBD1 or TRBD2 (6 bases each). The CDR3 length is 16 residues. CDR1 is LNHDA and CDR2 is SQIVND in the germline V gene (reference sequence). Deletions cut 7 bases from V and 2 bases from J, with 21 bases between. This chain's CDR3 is CASTLPGAKDPYEQYF. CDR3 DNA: TGTGCCAGTACTCTTCCGGGGGCGAAGGACCCCTACGAGCAGTACTTC.

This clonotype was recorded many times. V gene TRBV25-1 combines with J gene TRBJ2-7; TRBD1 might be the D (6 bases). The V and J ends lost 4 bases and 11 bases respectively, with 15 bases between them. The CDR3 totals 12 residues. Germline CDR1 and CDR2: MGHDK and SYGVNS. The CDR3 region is CASSVHTGLEYF. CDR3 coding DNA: TGTGCCAGCAGTGTCCACACAGGGCTAGAGTACTTC.

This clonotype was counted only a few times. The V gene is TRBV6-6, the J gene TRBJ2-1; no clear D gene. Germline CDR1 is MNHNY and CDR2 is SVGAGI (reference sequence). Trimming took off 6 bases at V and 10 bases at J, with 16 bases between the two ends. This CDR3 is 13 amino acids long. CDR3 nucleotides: TGTGCCAGCAGCCGCATGGGCCTCAACGAGCAGTTCTTC. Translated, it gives CASSRMGLNEQFF.

CDR3 region: CASRGPRGIYEQYF. CDR3 nucleotide sequence: TGTGCCAGCAGGGGACCCAGGGGAATTTACGAGCAGTACTTC. The chain uses TRBV12-3 or TRBV12-4 and TRBJ2-7; D may be TRBD1 (6 bases). This CDR3 spans 14 amino acids. Trimming removed 6 bases at V and 4 bases at J, with 16 bases between.

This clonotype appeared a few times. DNA for the CDR3: TGCAGCGTTTCTTCCACTAGCGCTCTAACAGAAGATACGCAGTATTTT. This sequence encodes CSVSSTSALTEDTQYF. The chain links TRBV29-1 to TRBJ2-3, with TRBD2 matching 7 bases. The junction had 16 bases not matched to a gene; V was cut back by 5 bases and J by 5 bases. The CDR3 spans 16 residues. Germline CDR1 reads SQVTM; CDR2 reads ANQGSEA.

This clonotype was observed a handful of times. CDR3 region: CASRRAENTEAFF. In DNA form, the CDR3 reads TGTGCCAGCAGGCGGGCGGAGAACACTGAAGCTTTCTTT. This sequence joins TRBV5-4 and TRBJ1-1; D not resolved. Trimming cost V 5 bases and J 1 base, with 9 bases left between them. The germline V gene has CDR1 SGHNT and CDR2 YYREEE (reference sequence). The CDR3 consists of 13 residues.

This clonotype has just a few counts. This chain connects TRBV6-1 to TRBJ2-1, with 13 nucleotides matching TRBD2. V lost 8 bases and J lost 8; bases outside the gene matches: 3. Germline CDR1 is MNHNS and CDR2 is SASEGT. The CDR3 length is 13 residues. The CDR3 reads CASRTSGSYEQFF. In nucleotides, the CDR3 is TGTGCCAGCCGGACTAGCGGGAGTTATGAGCAGTTCTTC.

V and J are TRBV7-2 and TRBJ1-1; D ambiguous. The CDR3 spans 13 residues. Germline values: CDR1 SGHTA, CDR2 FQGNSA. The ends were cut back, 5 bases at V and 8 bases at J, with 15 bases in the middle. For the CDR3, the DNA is TGTGCCAGCAGCCCCAGGTGGTCAGCGGAAGCTTTCTTT. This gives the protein CASSPRWSAEAFF.

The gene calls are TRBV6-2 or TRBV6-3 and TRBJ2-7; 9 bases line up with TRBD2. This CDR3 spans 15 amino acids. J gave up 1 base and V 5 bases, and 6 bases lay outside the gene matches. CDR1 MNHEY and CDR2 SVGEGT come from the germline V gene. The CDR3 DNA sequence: TGTGCCAGCAGTAGCGGGAGGCCCGCTTCCTACGAGCAGTACTTC. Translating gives CASSSGRPASYEQYF.

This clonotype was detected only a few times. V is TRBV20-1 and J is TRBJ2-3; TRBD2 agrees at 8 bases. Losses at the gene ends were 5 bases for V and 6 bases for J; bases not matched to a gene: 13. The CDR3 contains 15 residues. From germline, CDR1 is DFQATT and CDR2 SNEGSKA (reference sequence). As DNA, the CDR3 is TGCAGTGCTCGCCAACAGAAGCGGGAGAGGGATACGCAGTATTTT. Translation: CSARQQKRERDTQYF.

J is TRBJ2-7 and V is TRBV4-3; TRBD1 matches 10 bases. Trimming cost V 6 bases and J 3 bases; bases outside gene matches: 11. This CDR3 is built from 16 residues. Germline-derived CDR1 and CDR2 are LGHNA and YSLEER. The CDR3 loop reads CASSRTRQGAGYEQYF. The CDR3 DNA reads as TGCGCCAGCAGTCGGACTCGACAGGGGGCAGGCTACGAGCAGTACTTC.

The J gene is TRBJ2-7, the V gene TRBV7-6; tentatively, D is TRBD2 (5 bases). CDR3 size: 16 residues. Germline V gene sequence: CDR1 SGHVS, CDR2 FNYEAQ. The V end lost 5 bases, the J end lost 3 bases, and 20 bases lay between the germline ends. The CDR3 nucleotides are TGTGCCAGCAGCCTCAGCTCAGCGGTCCTGGACTACGAGCAGTACTTC. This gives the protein CASSLSSAVLDYEQYF.

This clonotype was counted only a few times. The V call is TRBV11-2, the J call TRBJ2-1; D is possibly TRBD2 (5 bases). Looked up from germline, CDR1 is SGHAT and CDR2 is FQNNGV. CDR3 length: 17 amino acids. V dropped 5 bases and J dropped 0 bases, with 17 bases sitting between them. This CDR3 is CASSKRETGFSYNEQFF. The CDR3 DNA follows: TGTGCCAGCAGCAAGAGGGAGACTGGCTTCTCCTACAATGAGCAGTTCTTC.

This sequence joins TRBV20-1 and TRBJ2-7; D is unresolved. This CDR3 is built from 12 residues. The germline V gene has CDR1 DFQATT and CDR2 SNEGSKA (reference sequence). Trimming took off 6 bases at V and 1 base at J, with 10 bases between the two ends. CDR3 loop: CSALHKSYEQYF. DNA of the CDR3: TGCAGTGCCCTGCACAAGTCCTACGAGCAGTACTTC.

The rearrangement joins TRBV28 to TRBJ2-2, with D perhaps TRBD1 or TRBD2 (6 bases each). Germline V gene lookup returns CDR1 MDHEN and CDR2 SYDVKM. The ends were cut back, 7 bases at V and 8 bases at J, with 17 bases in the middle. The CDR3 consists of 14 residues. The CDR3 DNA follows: TGTGCCAGCAAACCTAGGGGGGAGGCTGGGGAGCTGTTTTTT. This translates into CASKPRGEAGELFF.

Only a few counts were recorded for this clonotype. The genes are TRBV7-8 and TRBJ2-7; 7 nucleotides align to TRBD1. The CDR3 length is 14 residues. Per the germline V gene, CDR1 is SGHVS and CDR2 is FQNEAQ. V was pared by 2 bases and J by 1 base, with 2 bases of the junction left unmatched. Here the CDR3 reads CASSLYRGSYEQYF. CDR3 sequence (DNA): TGTGCCAGCAGCTTATACAGGGGATCCTACGAGCAGTACTTC.

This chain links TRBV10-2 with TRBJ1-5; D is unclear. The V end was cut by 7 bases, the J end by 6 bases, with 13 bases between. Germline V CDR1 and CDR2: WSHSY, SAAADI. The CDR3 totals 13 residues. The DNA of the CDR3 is TGCGCCAGCACGGAGGGTTTGGTTCAGCCCCAGCATTTT. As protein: CASTEGLVQPQHF.

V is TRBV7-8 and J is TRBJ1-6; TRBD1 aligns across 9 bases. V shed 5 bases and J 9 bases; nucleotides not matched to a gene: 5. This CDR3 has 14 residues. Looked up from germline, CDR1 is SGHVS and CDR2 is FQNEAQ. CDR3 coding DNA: TGTGCCAGCAGCCTACAGGGGGCCGTTTCACCCCTCCACTTT. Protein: CASSLQGAVSPLHF.

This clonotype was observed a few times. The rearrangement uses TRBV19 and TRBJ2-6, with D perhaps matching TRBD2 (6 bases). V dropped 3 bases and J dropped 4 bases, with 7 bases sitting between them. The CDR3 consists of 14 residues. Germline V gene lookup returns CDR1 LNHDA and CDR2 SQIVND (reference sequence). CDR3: CASSIRGGANVLTF. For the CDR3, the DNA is TGTGCCAGTAGTATTCGGGGGGGGGCCAACGTCCTGACTTTC.

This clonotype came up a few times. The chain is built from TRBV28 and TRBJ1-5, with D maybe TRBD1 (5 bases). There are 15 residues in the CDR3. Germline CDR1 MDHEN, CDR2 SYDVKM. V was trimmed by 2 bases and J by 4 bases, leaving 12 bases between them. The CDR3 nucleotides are TGTGCCAGCAGTTTAGGAGGGACCCCGAATCAGCCCCAGCATTTT. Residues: CASSLGGTPNQPQHF.

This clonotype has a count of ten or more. CDR3 sequence: CASSSLGTYEQYF. The DNA for the CDR3 is TGTGCCAGCAGTTCTCTAGGTACCTACGAGCAGTACTTC. The J gene is TRBJ2-7, the V gene TRBV12-3 or TRBV12-4; D not resolved. The V gene lost 4 bases and the J gene lost 2 bases, with 9 bases spanning the gap. The CDR3 has 13 residues.

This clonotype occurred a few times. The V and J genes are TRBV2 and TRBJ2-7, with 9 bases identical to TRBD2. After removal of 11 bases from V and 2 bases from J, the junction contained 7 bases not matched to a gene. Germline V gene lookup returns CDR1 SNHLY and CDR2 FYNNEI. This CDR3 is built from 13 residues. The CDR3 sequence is CAGGLAPTYEQYF. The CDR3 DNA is TGTGCCGGCGGACTAGCGCCGACCTACGAGCAGTACTTC.

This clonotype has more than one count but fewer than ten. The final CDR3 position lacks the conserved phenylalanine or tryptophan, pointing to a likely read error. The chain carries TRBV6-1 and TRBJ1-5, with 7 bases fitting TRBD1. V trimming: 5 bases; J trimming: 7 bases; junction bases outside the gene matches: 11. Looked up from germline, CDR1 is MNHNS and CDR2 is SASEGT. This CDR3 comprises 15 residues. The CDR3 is CASSKGQLNGQPQHS. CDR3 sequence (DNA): TGTGCCAGCAGTAAGGGACAGCTAAATGGACAGCCCCAGCATTCT.